This TCR beta chain was retrieved from a study of cytomegalovirus exposure and HLA in healthy donors. About the study: About 85 million unique TCR sequences came from HLA-typed donors in an early release.

PCR employed 60 Vbeta and 13 Jbeta primers. In the study's own analysis: Roughly 11 million of the 80 million or so unique TCR beta chains counted in a later analysis were shared. Measured with immunoSEQ multiplex PCR; TCRdb has only the in-frame clones, and not every one. V and J calls and clone size are given by that table; D and trimming were obtained from the DNA. Among 80,000 to 95,000 clones listed, less than 65% were seen once. The CDR3 sequence is 12 residues long. The germline CDR1 and CDR2 sequences are LNHDA and SQIVND (reference sequence). Deletions cut 3 bases from V and 4 bases from J, with 6 bases between. To note about this clone: Its target is not known. Other nucleotide sequences in the sample specify the same CDR3.

Regarding the study as a whole: In terms of immune exposure information, only CMV serostatus was available. In an earlier analysis, productive rearrangement rates for most beta V segments clustered near 87% or 30%.

The chain recombines TRBV19 with TRBJ1-2; D ambiguous. The TCR was taken from a woman aged 25 to 39 in good health and CMV-seronegative. The sample was PBMCs. The CDR3 nucleotides read TGTGCCAGTAGTATTAGCGTCTATGGCTACACCTTC. Amino acid sequence: CASSISVYGYTF. The complete variable domain, with remaining parts taken from reference TRBV19 and TRBJ1-2, reads DGGITQSPKYLFRKEGQNVTLSCEQNLNHDAMYWYRQDPGQGLRLIYYSQIVNDFQKGDIAEGYSVSREKKESFPLTVTSAQKNPTAFYLCASSISVYGYTFGSGTRLTVV.